What follows describes a single T cell receptor (beta chain). What it binds is unknown. The CDR3 is 14 residues long. The ends were cut back, 4 bases at V and 0 bases at J, with 11 bases in the middle. Germline CDR1 and CDR2: SGHRS and YFSETQ. This entry comes from a study of monozygotic twins with cystic fibrosis. At the level of the study: Roughly 3.2 micrograms of fragmented DNA underwent roughly 15 PCR cycles for library preparation.

The study, taken as a whole, reports: Co-twins had the most similar V usage for 13 of 16 pairs, J for 8. Nucleotide-identical clonotype sharing was significantly higher within monozygotic CF twin pairs than between unrelated CF individuals.

Repertoires were generated with immunoSEQ multiplex PCR, while TCRdb's copy carries only in-frame clones and drops some. Altogether 7,400 or so clones are present, 85% to 95% being singletons, with the ten largest covering roughly 0.56%. The sample consisted of blood. The TCR was taken from a boy aged 2 to 10 with cystic fibrosis. V gene TRBV5-1 combines with J gene TRBJ2-7; no clear D gene. CDR3 nucleotide sequence: TGCGCCAGCAGCCTCCCCGAGTACTCCTACGAGCAGTACTTC. Amino acids: CASSLPEYSYEQYF. Variable domain in full (rest from reference TRBV5-1 and TRBJ2-7): KAGVTQTPRYLIKTRGQQVTLSCSPISGHRSVSWYQQTPGQGLQFLFEYFSETQRNKGNFPGRFSGRQFSNSRSEMNVSTLELGDSALYLCASSLPEYSYEQYFGPGTRLTVT.